The sequence of this T cell receptor beta chain was determined in a study of shared clonotypes between healthy human individuals. Points from the study as a whole: About 5% of naive CD4 clonotypes were shared across a few donors.

Memory CD4+ cells were the fraction left after CD45RA+ naive selection. Profiling relied on immunoSEQ multiplex PCR, and the TCRdb table lists in-frame clones only, not all of them. The table lists around 1.5 million clones, around 98% of them singletons, with 0.45% in the top ten. For this clone: As yet, its antigen is unknown.

This TCR was recovered from a man aged 25 to 45 in good health. Sequences were obtained from naive CD4+ T cells sorted from blood. This sample's subset: CD45RA+ positively selected.

The DNA of the CDR3 is TGTGCCAGCAGCTCAGGGGGACGGAGAGTTTACGAGCAGTACTTC. It yields the protein CASSSGGRRVYEQYF. The chain combines TRBV11-2 with TRBJ2-7; 7 bases align to TRBD1. The germline gives CDR1 SGHAT, CDR2 FQNNGV. Losses at the gene ends were 4 bases for V and 4 bases for J; bases not matched to a gene: 10. The CDR3 is 15 residues long.